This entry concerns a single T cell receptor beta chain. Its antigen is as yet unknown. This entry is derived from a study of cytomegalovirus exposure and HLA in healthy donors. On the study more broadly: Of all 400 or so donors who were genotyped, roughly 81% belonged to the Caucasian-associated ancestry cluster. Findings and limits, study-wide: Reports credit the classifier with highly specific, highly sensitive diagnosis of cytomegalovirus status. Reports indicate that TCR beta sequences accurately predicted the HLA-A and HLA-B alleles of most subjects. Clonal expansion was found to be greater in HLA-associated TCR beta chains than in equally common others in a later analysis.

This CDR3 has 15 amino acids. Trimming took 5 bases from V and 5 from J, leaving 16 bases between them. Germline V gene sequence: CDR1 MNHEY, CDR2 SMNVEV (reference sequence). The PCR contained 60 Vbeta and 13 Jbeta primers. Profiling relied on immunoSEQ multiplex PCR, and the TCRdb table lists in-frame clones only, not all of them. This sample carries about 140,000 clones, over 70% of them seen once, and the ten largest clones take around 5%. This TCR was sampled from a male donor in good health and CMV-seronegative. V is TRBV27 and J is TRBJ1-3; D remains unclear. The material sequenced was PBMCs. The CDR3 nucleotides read TGTGCCAGCAGTCCCTTCTGGGAGAAGAGAAACACCATATATTTT. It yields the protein CASSPFWEKRNTIYF.